The 30 T cell receptor beta chains below were found in one sample sequenced in a study of blood T cell repertoires in COVID-19. The table came from immunoSEQ multiplex PCR; TCRdb's copy has only in-frame clones and leaves some out. Of 250,000 or so clones detected, around 83% appear once; the ten largest clones hold 5% to 7.5%. The sample was PBMCs or T cells enriched from blood (not recorded which). The receptors here all came from a woman aged 45-65 years who had been exposed to COVID-19.

This sequence joins TRBV3-1 (or the pseudogene TRBV3-2) and TRBJ1-4; weak D call: TRBD1 (5 bases). V lost 4 bases and J lost 6, with 24 bases in between. CDR1 is LGHDT, CDR2 YNNKEL, per germline (reference sequence). The CDR3 sequence is 18 residues long. In DNA form, the CDR3 reads TGTGCCAGCAGCCCGGGAGCGGGGACCCCCATGGGGGATGAAAAACTGTTTTTT. It specifies CASSPGAGTPMGDEKLFF.

This rearrangement joins TRBV2 to TRBJ1-2, with 9 bases matching TRBD1. There are 14 residues in the CDR3. In germline, CDR1 is SNHLY, CDR2 FYNNEI. The ends lost 5 bases at V and 8 bases at J; junction bases unmatched: 9. As DNA, the CDR3 is TGTGCCAGCAGTATCGACAGGGGGGGACGAGGCTACACCTTC. Its protein product is CASSIDRGGRGYTF.

This rearrangement joins TRBV4-1 to TRBJ1-3, with no clear D. The germline V gene encodes CDR1 MGHRA and CDR2 YSYEKL. Trimming pared 2 bases from V and 7 bases from J, leaving 3 bases between. The CDR3 spans 11 residues. In nucleotides, the CDR3 is TGCGCCAGCAGCCAATCGAACACCATATATTTT. Protein: CASSQSNTIYF.

The chain has TRBV7-2 and TRBJ1-2, with D possibly matching TRBD1 (6 bases). V lost 1 base, J lost 8 bases, and 17 bases lay in between. The germline V gene has CDR1 SGHTA and CDR2 FQGNSA. There are 15 residues in the CDR3. CDR3 protein: CASSLVPDRFTGYTF. The CDR3, as DNA: TGTGCCAGCAGCTTAGTCCCGGACAGATTTACCGGCTACACCTTC. Drawing the rest from reference TRBV7-2 and TRBJ1-2, the complete variable domain is GAGVSQSPSNKVTEKGKDVELRCDPISGHTALYWYRQSLGQGLEFLIYFQGNSAPDKSGLPSDRFSAERTGGSVSTLTIQRTQQEDSAVYLCASSLVPDRFTGYTFGSGTRLTVV.

This clone was seen a handful of times. This rearrangement joins TRBV29-1 to TRBJ1-4; possible D gene TRBD1, 6 bases. CDR1 and CDR2 (germline): SQVTM, ANQGSEA. The V end lost 4 bases, the J end lost 3 bases, and 6 bases lay between the germline ends. The length of the CDR3 is 12 residues. CDR3 DNA sequence: TGCAGCGTTGGGGGGCCTAATGAAAAACTGTTTTTT. Translating it yields CSVGGPNEKLFF.

The rearrangement links TRBV2 to TRBJ1-1; 7 bases are a match to TRBD1. V was pared by 5 bases and J by 4 bases, with 7 bases of the junction left unmatched. Germline lookup yields CDR1 SNHLY and CDR2 FYNNEI. The CDR3 contains 14 residues. The CDR3 coding sequence is TGTGCCAGCAGTTCACAGGGGAGAGTCACTGAAGCTTTCTTT. Its protein is CASSSQGRVTEAFF.

V usage is TRBV7-8 and J usage is TRBJ1-1, with D unresolved. Germline lookup yields CDR1 SGHVS and CDR2 FQNEAQ. Trimming removed 0 bases from V and 7 bases from J, with 9 bases in between. The CDR3 runs 13 residues. Here the CDR3 reads CASSLALAGEAFF. For the CDR3, the DNA is TGTGCCAGCAGCTTAGCCCTGGCAGGTGAAGCTTTCTTT.

CDR3 in amino acids: CALPVTEAFF. Written as DNA, the CDR3 is TGTGCCCTCCCCGTCACTGAAGCTTTCTTT. The genes are TRBV30 and TRBJ1-1; D not resolved. Trimming shortened V by 8 bases and J by 4 bases, and 8 bases separated the two germline ends. The CDR3 is 10 amino acids. Germline lookup yields CDR1 GTSNPN and CDR2 SVGIG (reference sequence).

This clone was seen only once. This sequence joins TRBV19 and TRBJ1-1, with D hard to call. CDR1 is LNHDA, CDR2 SQIVND, per germline (reference sequence). This CDR3 is built from 13 residues. Trimming shortened V by 3 bases and J by 11 bases, and 16 bases separated the two germline ends. The CDR3 region has the DNA TGTGCCAGTAGTATTTATGGGAGGGATTTGGCTTTCTTT. Its translation is CASSIYGRDLAFF.

The CDR3 reads CASGFREGSNTEAFF. CDR3 sequence (DNA): TGTGCCAGCGGATTCAGGGAGGGATCGAACACTGAAGCTTTCTTT. The chain has TRBV6-5 and TRBJ1-1; the D gene is possibly TRBD1 (5 bases). Trimming took 8 bases from V and 1 from J, leaving 17 bases between them. CDR1 and CDR2 (germline): MNHEY, SVGAGI. The length of the CDR3 is 15 residues.

As concerns this clone: The same CDR3 can be traced to other DNA sequences in this sample. V gene TRBV5-1 combines with J gene TRBJ2-5; TRBD2 aligns across 8 bases. J lost 5 bases, V lost 3 bases, and 12 bases had no gene match. Germline lookup yields CDR1 SGHRS and CDR2 YFSETQ. The CDR3 length is 16 residues. CDR3 sequence (DNA): TGCGCCAGCAGCTCCGGACTAGCCGGCGGGGCCGAGACCCAGTACTTC. Translated, it gives CASSSGLAGGAETQYF.

The J gene is TRBJ1-1, the V gene TRBV18, with D uncertain. Per the germline V gene, CDR1 is KGHSH and CDR2 is LQKENI. V was shortened by 4 bases and J by 5 bases, with 8 bases between the two germline ends. CDR3 length: 12 residues. The CDR3 DNA reads TGTGCCAGCTCACACCCGGGAACTGAAGCTTTCTTT. This encodes CASSHPGTEAFF.

This sequence joins TRBV5-4 and TRBJ1-3; 11 nucleotides align to TRBD1. Germline CDR1 SGHNT, CDR2 YYREEE (reference sequence). Germline trimming cut 4 bases from V and 1 base from J; bases unmatched to any gene: 4. The CDR3 is made up of 16 amino acids. The CDR3 loop reads CASSPGQGGSGNTIYF. DNA of the CDR3: TGTGCCAGCAGCCCGGGACAGGGGGGATCTGGAAACACCATATATTTT. Full variable domain (missing parts from reference TRBV5-4 and TRBJ1-3): ETGVTQSPTHLIKTRGQQVTLRCSSQSGHNTVSWYQQALGQGPQFIFQYYREEENGRGNFPPRFSGLQFPNYSSELNVNALELDDSALYLCASSPGQGGSGNTIYFGEGSWLTVV.

The chain is built from TRBV2 and TRBJ1-2; maybe TRBD1 (6 bases). V shed 4 bases and J shed 8 bases, with 11 bases lying between them. The CDR3 extends over 12 amino acids. Germline V gene sequence: CDR1 SNHLY, CDR2 FYNNEI. The CDR3 spells CASSVGGAGYTF. The CDR3 bases are TGTGCCAGCAGTGTAGGGGGGGCAGGCTACACCTTC.

The chain employs TRBV3-1 (or the pseudogene TRBV3-2) and TRBJ1-2; D call uncertain. The germline V and J ends were trimmed by 3 bases and 2 bases, with 4 bases remaining between them. The CDR3 runs 12 residues. Germline V CDR1 and CDR2: LGHDT, YNNKEL (reference sequence). CDR3 coding DNA: TGTGCCAGCAGCCAGCAGAACTATGGCTACACCTTC. This codes for CASSQQNYGYTF.

J is TRBJ2-1 and V is TRBV6-5, with 8 positions matching TRBD1. The CDR3 consists of 15 residues. Germline CDR1 is MNHEY and CDR2 is SVGAGI. V was pared by 5 bases and J by 3 bases, with 6 bases of the junction left unmatched. The DNA of the CDR3 is TGTGCCAGCAGTCCAGGGGGCTCCATCTACAATGAGCAGTTCTTC. Translating gives CASSPGGSIYNEQFF.

The chain has TRBV29-1 and TRBJ2-7; 7 bases are a match to TRBD1. This CDR3 comprises 14 residues. Germline values: CDR1 SQVTM, CDR2 ANQGSEA. Trimming took 4 bases from V and 2 from J; bases not matched to a gene: 8. The chain's CDR3 is CSVARQGKTYEQYF. The CDR3 region has the DNA TGCAGCGTTGCTAGACAGGGAAAGACCTACGAGCAGTACTTC.

This clone has a single count. V usage is TRBV5-8 and J usage is TRBJ2-3; 7 nucleotides line up with TRBD1. The junction had 7 bases not matched to a gene; V was cut back by 4 bases and J by 2 bases. This CDR3 is 15 amino acids long. Germline CDR1 SGHTS, CDR2 YDEGEE. The CDR3 DNA follows: TGTGCCAGCAGCCTTGTGGACAGGCACACAGATACGCAGTATTTT. It encodes CASSLVDRHTDTQYF.

The table lists this clone with a few counts. The chain has TRBV5-1 and TRBJ2-2, with 8 positions matching TRBD1. The CDR3 has 18 amino acids. Germline CDR1 is SGHRS and CDR2 is YFSETQ. J was trimmed by 5 bases and V by 4 bases; bases with no gene match: 16. The CDR3 nucleotides are TGCGCCAGCAGCATTCAACGACAGGGGCACCAAATGACCGGGGAGCTGTTTTTT. Its protein product is CASSIQRQGHQMTGELFF.

This clone was seen only a few times. The chain is built from TRBV12-3 or TRBV12-4 and TRBJ1-1; perhaps TRBD1 as D (5 bases). The CDR3 covers 12 residues. Trimming removed 7 bases from V and 8 bases from J, with 14 bases in between. CDR3 sequence reads: CASIARRGEAFF. In DNA, the CDR3 is TGTGCCAGCATCGCTAGACGGGGGGAAGCTTTCTTT.

This clone has a handful of counts. This chain joins TRBV7-9 and TRBJ1-2; perhaps TRBD1 as D (6 bases). CDR3 size: 15 residues. From germline, CDR1 is SEHNR and CDR2 FQNEAQ (reference sequence). V shed 5 bases and J shed 8 bases, with 21 bases lying between them. The CDR3, as DNA: TGTGCCAGCAGCCTTCATTCCCCAGGGGATCAAGGCTACACCTTC. Encoded protein: CASSLHSPGDQGYTF.

The V and J genes are TRBV5-1 and TRBJ1-4; a possible D gene is TRBD1 (6 bases). V lost 2 bases to trimming and J lost 2 bases, with 10 bases between them. The CDR3 runs to 15 residues. CDR1 and CDR2 from the germline V gene are SGHRS and YFSETQ. The chain's CDR3 is CASSFRQATNEKLFF. The CDR3 nucleotides read TGCGCCAGCAGCTTTCGACAGGCGACTAATGAAAAACTGTTTTTT.

This chain uses TRBV4-3 with TRBJ2-2, with D maybe TRBD2 (5 bases). Trimming cost V 1 base and J 13 bases, with 16 bases left between them. Germline CDR1 is LGHNA and CDR2 is YSLEER. There are 14 residues in the CDR3. The CDR3 DNA reads as TGCGCCAGCAGCCAAGGGAGGCCCCAGGCGCGGCTGTTTTTT. It encodes CASSQGRPQARLFF.

The chain employs TRBV6-2 or TRBV6-3 and TRBJ2-7; 9 bases align to TRBD2. Germline CDR1 and CDR2: MNHEY and SVGEGT. CDR3 length: 14 residues. V trimming: 0 bases; J trimming: 5 bases; junction bases outside the gene matches: 2. The CDR3 loop is CASSYSGGGDEQYF. CDR3 nucleotide sequence: TGTGCCAGCAGTTACTCAGGCGGGGGGGACGAGCAGTACTTC.

The rearrangement links TRBV12-3 or TRBV12-4 to TRBJ2-5; D ambiguous. The germline V and J ends were trimmed by 8 bases and 5 bases, with 9 bases remaining between them. This CDR3 has 11 residues. The CDR3 protein is CASSRRETQYF. The DNA of the CDR3 is TGTGCCAGCTCAAGGCGGGAGACCCAGTACTTC.

Worth noting for this clone: This CDR3 is also generated by other DNA sequences in the sample. This chain uses TRBV2 with TRBJ1-4; TRBD1 might be the D (6 bases). Per the germline V gene, CDR1 is SNHLY and CDR2 is FYNNEI. This CDR3 is 15 amino acids long. With 3 bases removed from V and 0 bases from J, the gap between germline ends came to 8 bases. CDR3 sequence reads: CASSEDRTTNEKLFF. CDR3 coding DNA: TGTGCCAGCAGTGAGGACAGAACAACTAATGAAAAACTGTTTTTT.

The chain carries TRBV27 and TRBJ1-6, with 7 bases that match TRBD1. The CDR3 has 16 residues. Germline V gene data show CDR1 as MNHEY and CDR2 as SMNVEV (reference sequence). Losses at the gene ends were 6 bases for V and 5 bases for J; bases not matched to a gene: 10. For the CDR3, the DNA is TGTGCCAGCAGCTTCCATTCCGGGACAGATAATTCACCCCTCCACTTT. Protein product: CASSFHSGTDNSPLHF.

The chain couples TRBV5-6 to TRBJ1-2, with D perhaps TRBD1 (6 bases). This CDR3 spans 13 amino acids. Germline CDR1 and CDR2: SGHDT and YYEEEE. Trimming took 10 bases from V and 6 from J, leaving 19 bases between them. Here the CDR3 reads CASRVTGTHGYTF. The DNA of the CDR3 is TGTGCCTCTAGAGTAACAGGGACCCATGGCTACACCTTC.

This sequence joins TRBV7-2 and TRBJ1-1; 7 nucleotides match TRBD1. J gave up 0 bases and V 6 bases, and 4 bases lay outside the gene matches. Germline CDR1 reads SGHTA; CDR2 reads FQGNSA. CDR3 size: 14 residues. Here the CDR3 reads CASRTGTVNTEAFF. The CDR3 DNA is TGTGCCAGCAGGACCGGGACAGTGAACACTGAAGCTTTCTTT.

This chain links TRBV29-1 with TRBJ1-1, with D perhaps matching TRBD1 (6 bases). CDR1 is SQVTM, CDR2 ANQGSEA, per germline. This CDR3 contains 11 residues. V lost 7 bases and J lost 4, with 10 bases in between. The CDR3 protein is CSAGEATEAFF. The DNA of the CDR3 is TGCAGCGCAGGGGAGGCCACTGAAGCTTTCTTT.